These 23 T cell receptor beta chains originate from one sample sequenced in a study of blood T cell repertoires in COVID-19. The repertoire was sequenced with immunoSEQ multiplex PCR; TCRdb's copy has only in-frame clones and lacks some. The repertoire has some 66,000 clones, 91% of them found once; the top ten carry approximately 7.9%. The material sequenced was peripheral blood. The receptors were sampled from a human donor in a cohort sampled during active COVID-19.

The CDR3 is CASSLGGLAGYNEQFF. In nucleotides, the CDR3 is TGTGCCAGCAGCTTGGGGGGACTAGCGGGTTACAATGAGCAGTTCTTC. This chain connects TRBV5-4 to TRBJ2-1; TRBD2 agrees at 12 bases. The CDR3 loop spans 16 amino acids. Unmatched junction bases numbered 2, after V lost 0 bases and J lost 4 bases. Germline V lookup: CDR1 SGHNT, CDR2 YYREEE (reference sequence).

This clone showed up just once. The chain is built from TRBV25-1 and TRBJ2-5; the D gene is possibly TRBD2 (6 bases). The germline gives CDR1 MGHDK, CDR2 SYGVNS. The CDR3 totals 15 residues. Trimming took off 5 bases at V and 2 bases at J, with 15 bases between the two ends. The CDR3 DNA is TGTGCCAGCAGTCACCCATTGGGGGGTCAAGAGACCCAGTACTTC. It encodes CASSHPLGGQETQYF.

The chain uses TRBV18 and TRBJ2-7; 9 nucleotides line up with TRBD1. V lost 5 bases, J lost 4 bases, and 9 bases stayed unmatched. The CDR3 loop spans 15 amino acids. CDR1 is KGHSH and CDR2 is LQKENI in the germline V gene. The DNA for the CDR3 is TGTGCCAGCTCAGAAACAGGGGGCGATGGTTACGAGCAGTACTTC. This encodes CASSETGGDGYEQYF.

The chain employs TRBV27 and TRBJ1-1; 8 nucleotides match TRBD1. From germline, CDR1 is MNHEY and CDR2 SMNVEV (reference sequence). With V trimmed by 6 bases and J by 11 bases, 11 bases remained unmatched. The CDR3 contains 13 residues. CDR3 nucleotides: TGTGCCAGCAGCACATCAGGGGGCGGGGGTGCTTTCTTT. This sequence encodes CASSTSGGGGAFF.

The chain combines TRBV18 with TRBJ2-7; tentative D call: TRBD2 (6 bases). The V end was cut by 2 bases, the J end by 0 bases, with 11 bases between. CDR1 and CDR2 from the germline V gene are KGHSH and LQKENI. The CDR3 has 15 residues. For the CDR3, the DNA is TGTGCCAGCTCACCAAGTCGCGGGGCCTCCTACGAGCAGTACTTC. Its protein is CASSPSRGASYEQYF.

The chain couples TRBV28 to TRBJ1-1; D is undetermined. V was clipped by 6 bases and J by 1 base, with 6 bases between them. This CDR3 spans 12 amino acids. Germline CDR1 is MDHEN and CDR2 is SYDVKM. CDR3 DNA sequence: TGTGCCAGCAGGTCCGGGAACACTGAAGCTTTCTTT. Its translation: CASRSGNTEAFF.

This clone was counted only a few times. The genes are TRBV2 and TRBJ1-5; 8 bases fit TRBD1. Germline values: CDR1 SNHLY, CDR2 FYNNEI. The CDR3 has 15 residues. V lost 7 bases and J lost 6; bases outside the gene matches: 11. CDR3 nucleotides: TGTGCCAGCAAAGGGCAGGGGGCTGGGTTTCAGCCCCAGCATTTT. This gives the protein CASKGQGAGFQPQHF.

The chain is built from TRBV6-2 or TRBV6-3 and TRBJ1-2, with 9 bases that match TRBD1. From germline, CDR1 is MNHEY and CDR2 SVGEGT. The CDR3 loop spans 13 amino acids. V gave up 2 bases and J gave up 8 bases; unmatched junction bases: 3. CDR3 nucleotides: TGTGCCAGCAGTTACACAGGGGGCGCCGGCTACACCTTC. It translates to CASSYTGGAGYTF.

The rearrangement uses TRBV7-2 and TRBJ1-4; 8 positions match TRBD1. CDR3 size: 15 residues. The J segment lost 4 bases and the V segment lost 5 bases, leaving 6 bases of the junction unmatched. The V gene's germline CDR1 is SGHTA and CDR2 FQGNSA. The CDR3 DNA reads TGTGCCAGCAGCCCCGGGACAGGTGATAATGAAAAACTGTTTTTT. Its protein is CASSPGTGDNEKLFF.

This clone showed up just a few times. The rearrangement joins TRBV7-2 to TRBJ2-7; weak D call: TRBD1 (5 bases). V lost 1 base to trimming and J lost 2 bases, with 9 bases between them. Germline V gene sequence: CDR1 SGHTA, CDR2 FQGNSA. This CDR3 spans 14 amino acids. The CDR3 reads CASSLVIGAYEQYF. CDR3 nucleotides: TGTGCCAGCAGCTTAGTTATAGGGGCCTACGAGCAGTACTTC.

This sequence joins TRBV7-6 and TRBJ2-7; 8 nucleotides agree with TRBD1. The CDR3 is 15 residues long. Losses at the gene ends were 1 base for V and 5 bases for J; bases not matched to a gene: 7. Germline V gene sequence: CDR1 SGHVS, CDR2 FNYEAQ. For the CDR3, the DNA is TGTGCCAGCAGCTTAGGTGGGACAGGACCTCACGAGCAGTACTTC. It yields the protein CASSLGGTGPHEQYF.

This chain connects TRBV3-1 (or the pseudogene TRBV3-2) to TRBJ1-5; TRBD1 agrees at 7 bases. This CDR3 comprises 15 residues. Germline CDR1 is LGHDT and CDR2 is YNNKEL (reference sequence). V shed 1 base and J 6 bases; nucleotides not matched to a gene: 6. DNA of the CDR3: TGTGCCAGCAGCCAAGGCAGGGGGTTGGGTCAGCCCCAGCATTTT. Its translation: CASSQGRGLGQPQHF.

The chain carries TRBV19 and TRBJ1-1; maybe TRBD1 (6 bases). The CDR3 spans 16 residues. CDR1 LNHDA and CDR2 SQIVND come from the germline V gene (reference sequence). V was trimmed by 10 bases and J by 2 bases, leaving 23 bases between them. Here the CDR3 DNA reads TGTGCCACCACCCGGGGGGCAAGGAAGAGAAACACTGAAGCTTTCTTT. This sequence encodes CATTRGARKRNTEAFF.

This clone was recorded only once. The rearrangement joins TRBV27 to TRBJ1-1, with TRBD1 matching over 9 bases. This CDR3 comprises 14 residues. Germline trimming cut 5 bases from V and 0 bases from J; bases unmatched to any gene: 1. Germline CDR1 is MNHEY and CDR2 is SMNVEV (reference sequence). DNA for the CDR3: TGTGCCAGCAGTAGGGACAGGGTGAACACTGAAGCTTTCTTT. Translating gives CASSRDRVNTEAFF.

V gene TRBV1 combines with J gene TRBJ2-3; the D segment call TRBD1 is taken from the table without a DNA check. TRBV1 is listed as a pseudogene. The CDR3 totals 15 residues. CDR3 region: CTSSPGTGRTDTQYF. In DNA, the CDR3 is TGCACCAGCAGCCCCGGGACAGGGCGCACAGATACGCAGTATTTT.

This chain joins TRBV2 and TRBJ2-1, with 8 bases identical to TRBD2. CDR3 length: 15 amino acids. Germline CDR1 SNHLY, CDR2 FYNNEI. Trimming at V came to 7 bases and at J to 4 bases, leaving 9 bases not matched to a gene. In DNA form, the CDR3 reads TGTGCCAGCATTAGGCGGGGGGCGCGGTACAATGAGCAGTTCTTC. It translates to CASIRRGARYNEQFF.

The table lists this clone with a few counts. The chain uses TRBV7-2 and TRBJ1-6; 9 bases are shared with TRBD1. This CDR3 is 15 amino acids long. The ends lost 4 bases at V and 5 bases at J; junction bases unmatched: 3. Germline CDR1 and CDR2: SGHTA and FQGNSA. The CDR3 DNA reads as TGTGCCAGCAGCTGGGGGACAGGGAATAATTCACCCCTCCACTTT. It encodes CASSWGTGNNSPLHF.

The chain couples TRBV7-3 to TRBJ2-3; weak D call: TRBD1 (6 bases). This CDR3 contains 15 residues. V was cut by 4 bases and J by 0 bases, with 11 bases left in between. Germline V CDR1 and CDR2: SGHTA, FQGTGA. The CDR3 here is CASSSGHLSTDTQYF. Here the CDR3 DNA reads TGTGCCAGCAGCTCGGGACATTTAAGCACAGATACGCAGTATTTT.

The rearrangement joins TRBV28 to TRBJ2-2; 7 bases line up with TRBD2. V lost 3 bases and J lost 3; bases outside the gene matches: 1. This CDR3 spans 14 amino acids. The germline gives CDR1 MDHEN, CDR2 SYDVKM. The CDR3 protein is CASSLGGYTGELFF. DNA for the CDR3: TGTGCCAGCAGTTTGGGGGGGTACACCGGGGAGCTGTTTTTT.

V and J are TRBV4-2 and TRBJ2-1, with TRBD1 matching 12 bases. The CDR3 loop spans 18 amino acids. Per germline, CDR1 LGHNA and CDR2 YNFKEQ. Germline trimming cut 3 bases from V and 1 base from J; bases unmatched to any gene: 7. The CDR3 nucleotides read TGTGCCAGCAGCCAGGCGGGACAGGGGGCGGTGTCCTACAATGAGCAGTTCTTC. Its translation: CASSQAGQGAVSYNEQFF.

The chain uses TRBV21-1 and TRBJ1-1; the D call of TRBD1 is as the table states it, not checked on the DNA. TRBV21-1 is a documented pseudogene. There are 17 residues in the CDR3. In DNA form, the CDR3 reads TGTGCCAGCAGGACCCCGGGACACCCTGAGGGTAACACTGAAGCTTTCTTT. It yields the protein CASRTPGHPEGNTEAFF.

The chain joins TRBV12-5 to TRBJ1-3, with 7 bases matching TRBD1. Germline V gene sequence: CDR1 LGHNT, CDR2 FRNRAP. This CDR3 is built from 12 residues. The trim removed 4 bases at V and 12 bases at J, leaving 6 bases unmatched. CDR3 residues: CASGSNRDSIYF. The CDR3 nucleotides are TGTGCTAGTGGTTCTAACCGGGACAGCATATATTTT.

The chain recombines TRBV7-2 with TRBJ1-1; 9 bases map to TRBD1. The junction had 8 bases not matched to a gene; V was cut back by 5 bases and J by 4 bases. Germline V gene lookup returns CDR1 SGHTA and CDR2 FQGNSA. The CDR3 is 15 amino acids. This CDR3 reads CASSPQGAERTEAFF. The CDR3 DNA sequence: TGTGCCAGCAGCCCACAGGGGGCCGAACGCACTGAAGCTTTCTTT. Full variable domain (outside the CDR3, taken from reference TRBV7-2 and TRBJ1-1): GAGVSQSPSNKVTEKGKDVELRCDPISGHTALYWYRQSLGQGLEFLIYFQGNSAPDKSGLPSDRFSAERTGGSVSTLTIQRTQQEDSAVYLCASSPQGAERTEAFFGQGTRLTVV.